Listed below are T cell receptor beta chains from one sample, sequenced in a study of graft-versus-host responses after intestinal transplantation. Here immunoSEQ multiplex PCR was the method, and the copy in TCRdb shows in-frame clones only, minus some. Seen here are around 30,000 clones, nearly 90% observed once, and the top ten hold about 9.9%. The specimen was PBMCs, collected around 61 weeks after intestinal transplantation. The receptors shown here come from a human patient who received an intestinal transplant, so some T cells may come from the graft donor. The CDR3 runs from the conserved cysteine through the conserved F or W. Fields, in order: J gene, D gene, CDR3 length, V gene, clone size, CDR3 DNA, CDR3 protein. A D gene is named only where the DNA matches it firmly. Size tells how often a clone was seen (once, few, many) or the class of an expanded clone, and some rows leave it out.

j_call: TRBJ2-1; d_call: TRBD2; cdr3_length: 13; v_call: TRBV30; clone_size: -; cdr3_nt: TGTGCCTGGAACAGCGGGAGAGGGGATGAGCAGTTCTTC; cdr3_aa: CAWNSGRGDEQFF
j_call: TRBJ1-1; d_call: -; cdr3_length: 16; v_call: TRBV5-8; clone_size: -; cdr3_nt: TGTGCCAGCAGCCCCGCCCGGACGGGAATGAACACTGAAGCTTTCTTT; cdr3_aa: CASSPARTGMNTEAFF
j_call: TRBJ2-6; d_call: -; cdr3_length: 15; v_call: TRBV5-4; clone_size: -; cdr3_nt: TGTGCCAGCATCCCCGACAGCTCTGGGGCCAACGTCCTGACTTTC; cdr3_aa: CASIPDSSGANVLTF
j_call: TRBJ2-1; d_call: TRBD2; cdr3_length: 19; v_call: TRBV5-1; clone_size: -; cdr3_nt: TGCGCCAGCAGCTTGAGACTAGCGGCAACCCTGGGGCCCTACAATGAGCAGTTCTTC; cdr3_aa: CASSLRLAATLGPYNEQFF
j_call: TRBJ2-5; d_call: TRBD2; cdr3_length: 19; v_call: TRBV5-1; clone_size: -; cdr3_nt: TGCGCCAGCAGCTTGGGGGCATTAGCGGGATTTCATTCACAAGAGACCCAGTACTTC; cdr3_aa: CASSLGALAGFHSQETQYF
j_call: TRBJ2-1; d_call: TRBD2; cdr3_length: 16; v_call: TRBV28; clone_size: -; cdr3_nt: TGTGCCAGCAGTCGGAAGACTAGCGGGCCCTACAATGAGCAGTTCTTC; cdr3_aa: CASSRKTSGPYNEQFF
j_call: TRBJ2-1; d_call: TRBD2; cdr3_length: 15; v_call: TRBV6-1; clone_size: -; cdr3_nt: TGTGCCAGCAGTAAGACACTAGCGTCCTACAATGAGCAGTTCTTC; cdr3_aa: CASSKTLASYNEQFF
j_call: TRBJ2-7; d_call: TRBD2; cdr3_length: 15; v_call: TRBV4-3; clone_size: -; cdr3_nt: TGCGCCAGCAGCCAAGGACTAGCGGGCTCCTACGAGCAGTACTTC; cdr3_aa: CASSQGLAGSYEQYF
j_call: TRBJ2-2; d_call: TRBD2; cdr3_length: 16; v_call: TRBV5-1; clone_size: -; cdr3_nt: TGCGCCAGCAGCGTTAGGACTAGCGGAGTCAACGGGGAGCTGTTTTTT; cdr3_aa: CASSVRTSGVNGELFF
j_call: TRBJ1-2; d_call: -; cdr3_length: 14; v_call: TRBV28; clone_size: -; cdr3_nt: TGTGCCAGCAGTCGACAGCCAGGTGGCTATGGCTACACCTTC; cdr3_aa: CASSRQPGGYGYTF
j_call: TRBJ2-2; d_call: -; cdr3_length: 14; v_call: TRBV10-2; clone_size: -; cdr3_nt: TGCGCCAGCAGGAAGTTCGGAGCTACCGGGGAGCTGTTTTTT; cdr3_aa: CASRKFGATGELFF
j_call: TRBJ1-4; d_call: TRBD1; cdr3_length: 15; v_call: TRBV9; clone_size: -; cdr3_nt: TGTGCCAGCAGCGAGGGACAGGGCTTTAATGAAAAACTGTTTTTT; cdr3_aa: CASSEGQGFNEKLFF
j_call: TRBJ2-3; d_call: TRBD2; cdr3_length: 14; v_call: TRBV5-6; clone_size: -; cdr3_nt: TGTGCCAGCAGCTTTGGGGGGGAGACAGATACGCAGTATTTT; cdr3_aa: CASSFGGETDTQYF
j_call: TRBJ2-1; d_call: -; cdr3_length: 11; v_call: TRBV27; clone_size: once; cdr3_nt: TGTGCCAGCAGTTCAGGTAATGAGCAGTTCTTC; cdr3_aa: CASSSGNEQFF
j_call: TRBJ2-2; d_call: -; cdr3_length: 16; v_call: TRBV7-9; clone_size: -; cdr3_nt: TGTGCCAGCAGCTTCGGTGGGGGAACGAACACCGGGGAGCTGTTTTTT; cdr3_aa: CASSFGGGTNTGELFF
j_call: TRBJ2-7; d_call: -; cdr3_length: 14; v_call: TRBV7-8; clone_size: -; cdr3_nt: TGTGCCAGCAGCTTAAGGACAGCGTCCTACGAGCAGTACTTC; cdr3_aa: CASSLRTASYEQYF
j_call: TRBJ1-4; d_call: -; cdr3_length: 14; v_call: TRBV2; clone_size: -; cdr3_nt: TGTGCCAGCAGGATTGGGCAGGGGAATGAAGAACTGTTTTTT; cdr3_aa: CASRIGQGNEELFF
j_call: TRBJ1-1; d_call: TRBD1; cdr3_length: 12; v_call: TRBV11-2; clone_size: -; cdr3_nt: TGTGCCAGCAGCTTATTACAGGGGAGCGCTTTCTTT; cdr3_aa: CASSLLQGSAFF